One sample yielded the 3 T cell receptor beta chains listed below, sequenced in a study of blood T cell repertoires in COVID-19. Some clones are missing from TCRdb's copy, which holds only in-frame ones; the method was immunoSEQ multiplex PCR. This sample has 230,000 or so clones, with nearly 90% found just once. Sequenced sample: peripheral blood. The receptor set was obtained from a woman in her sixties or seventies with COVID-19, enrolled during active disease.

This clone occurred a few times. The chain has TRBV11-1 and TRBJ1-4; 9 bases fit TRBD1. The J segment lost 8 bases and the V segment lost 5 bases, leaving 6 bases of the junction unmatched. The CDR3 runs 14 residues. The germline CDR1 and CDR2 sequences are SGHAT and FQDESV (reference sequence). In nucleotides, the CDR3 is TGTGCCAGCAGCCGGACAGGGGCCAGGGAAAAACTGTTTTTT. Protein product: CASSRTGAREKLFF. The full variable domain, completed using reference TRBV11-1 and TRBJ1-4, is EAEVAQSPRYKITEKSQAVAFWCDPISGHATLYWYRQILGQGPELLVQFQDESVVDDSQLPKDRFSAERLKGVDSTLKIQPAELGDSAMYLCASSRTGAREKLFFGSGTQLSVL.

J is TRBJ1-1 and V is TRBV5-4; D possibly corresponds to TRBD1 (5 bases). The V end was cut by 1 base, the J end by 4 bases, with 14 bases between. The CDR3 is 15 residues long. Germline lookup yields CDR1 SGHNT and CDR2 YYREEE (reference sequence). The CDR3 protein is CASSLLQGSGTEAFF. CDR3 DNA: TGTGCCAGCAGCTTGTTGCAGGGTTCAGGCACTGAAGCTTTCTTT.

The chain employs TRBV5-1 and TRBJ2-1; 9 bases map to TRBD2. The germline CDR1 and CDR2 sequences are SGHRS and YFSETQ. V gave up 4 bases and J gave up 8 bases; unmatched junction bases: 7. CDR3 length: 14 residues. The CDR3 is CASSRAGGGDEQFF. The CDR3 DNA reads as TGCGCCAGCAGCCGGGCGGGAGGGGGTGATGAGCAGTTCTTC.